This T cell receptor beta chain was retrieved from a study of blood T cell repertoires in COVID-19 (TCRdb year 2020). Concerning the study at large: The collaborator samples originated in the United States, Italy and Spain and spanned the acute and convalescent phases of COVID-19. The material from the prospective study consisted of cDNA or gDNA derived from T cells, B-cell-depleted T cells, or PBMCs. Deeply sampled blood TCRbeta repertoires from subjects exposed to, actively infected with, or recovered from COVID-19 were included in the dataset. The repertoires were released in a freely available public database intended as a resource for research on the immune response to SARS-CoV-2. Samples came from the ongoing ImmuneRACE study (first 160 participants) plus 1,254 subjects from 6 global collaborators. Nearly every sample came with metadata listing a de-identified subject ID, COVID-19 status, age in years and sex. HLA class I and class II types, where available, came from metadata supplied by the sample provider rather than from assay-based typing.

Participants in the prospective study were enrolled through a virtual design, were aged roughly 18 to 100 years, and lived in under 25 United States geographic areas. In the prospective study, participants were assigned to cohorts based on the clinical history participants reported in a screening survey and a study questionnaire. Recovered participants in ImmuneRACE Cohort 3 were defined as having two consecutive negative NP/OP PCR tests, clearance from a healthcare professional, or resolution of symptoms. In the prospective study, whole blood, serum and a nasopharyngeal or oropharyngeal swab were collected from each participant by mobile phlebotomists. Over an approximately 2-month period, participants in the prospective study had the option of providing additional blood draws and questionnaires. Prospective study blood samples were shipped either frozen or at room temperature before DNA extraction.

The germline V gene provides CDR1 MDHEN and CDR2 SYDVKM. V and J are truncated by 2 bases and 6 bases respectively, leaving an intervening sequence of 13 bases. Spanning cysteine to phenylalanine, the CDR3 consists of 14 amino acids. Only the CDR3 DNA is retained, 42 bases long and in frame from the first base. The immunoSEQ Assay, a bias-controlled multiplex PCR, was used to amplify TCRbeta CDR3 regions from genomic DNA. In the paper's pipeline: Within the assay, amplification of reference gene primers was used to estimate how many nucleated cells each sample contained. To quantify the absolute abundance of each unique TCRbeta CDR3 rearrangement, sequence reads were collapsed and filtered. For each sample, productive Simpson clonality was calculated by taking the square root of Simpson's diversity index across productive rearrangements. The source is immuneACCESS, and TCRdb retained only in-frame sequences with V and J called. Part of the clones is not carried over; for the studies checked, unresolved V genes explain less than half of this, and the remainder is unexplained. That table gives V, J and clone size, and the DNA gave D and trimming. This sample gives about 250,000 clones in total; about 88% of them show up just once. The top ten clones comprise 3% of the sample.

About this clone: It has no known antigen specificity. Base qualities are not at hand, and no much larger clone is one base apart.

Broader findings and caveats from the paper: Clinical and demographic metadata were provided uncurated, with the amount varying by source and participant.

Sequencing was performed on PBMCs or T cells enriched from blood (not recorded which). The chain joins TRBV28 to TRBJ1-1, with TRBD1 perhaps the D gene, on 6 matching bases. The receptor's source is a woman aged 45-65 years who had recovered from COVID-19. The CDR3 protein: CASSLGLRTAEAFF. The nucleotides are TGTGCCAGCAGTTTAGGTTTGCGGACAGCTGAAGCTTTCTTT. Supplemented by the reference TRBV28 and TRBJ1-1 proteins around the CDR3, the complete variable domain is DVKVTQSSRYLVKRTGEKVFLECVQDMDHENMFWYRQDPGLGLRLIYFSYDVKMKEKGDIPEGYSVSREKKERFSLILESASTNQTSMYLCASSLGLRTAEAFFGQGTRLTVV.